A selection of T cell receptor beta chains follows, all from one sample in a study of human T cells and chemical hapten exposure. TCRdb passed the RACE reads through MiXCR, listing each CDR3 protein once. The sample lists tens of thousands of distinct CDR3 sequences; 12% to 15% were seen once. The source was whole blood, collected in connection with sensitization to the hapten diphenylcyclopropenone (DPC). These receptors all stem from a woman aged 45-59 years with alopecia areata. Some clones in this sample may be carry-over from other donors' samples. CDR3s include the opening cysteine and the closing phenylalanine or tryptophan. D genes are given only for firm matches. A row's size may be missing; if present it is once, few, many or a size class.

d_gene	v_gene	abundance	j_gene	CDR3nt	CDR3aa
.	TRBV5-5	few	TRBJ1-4	TGTGCCAGCAGCTTGGGGGGTAGTATTGAAAAACTGTTTTTT	CASSLGGSIEKLFF
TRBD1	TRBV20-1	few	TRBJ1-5	TGCAGTGCTAGTTTTCGGACAGGGGGCAATCAGCCCCAGCATTTT	CSASFRTGGNQPQHF
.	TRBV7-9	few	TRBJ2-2	TGTGCCAGCAGCCTAAGGGTGGAAAACACCGGGGAGCTGTTTTTT	CASSLRVENTGELFF
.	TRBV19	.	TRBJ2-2	TGTGCCAGTCCCCCTGATTTGAACACCGGGGAGCTGTTTTTT	CASPPDLNTGELFF
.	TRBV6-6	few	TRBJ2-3	TGTGCCAGCATTTGGTCAGATACGCAGTATTTT	CASIWSDTQYF
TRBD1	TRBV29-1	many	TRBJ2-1	TGCAGCGTTGACGGGACAGGGGTGCGCATGGGCTACAATGAGCAGTTCTTC	CSVDGTGVRMGYNEQFF
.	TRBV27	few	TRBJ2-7	TGTGCCAGCAGTCCCAAAGGTCAGAAGTACACCTACGAGCAGTACTTC	CASSPKGQKYTYEQYF
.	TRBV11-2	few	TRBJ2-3	TGTGCCAGCAGCTTAGCTAATACGCAGTATTTT	CASSLANTQYF
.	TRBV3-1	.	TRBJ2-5	TGTGCCAGCAGCCAAGAGTACGGGTACCAAGAGACCCAGTACTTC	CASSQEYGYQETQYF
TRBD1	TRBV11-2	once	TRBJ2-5	TGTGCCAGCAGCTTAGGCGGACAGGGGGGAGAGACCCAGTACTTC	CASSLGGQGGETQYF
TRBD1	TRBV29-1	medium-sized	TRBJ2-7	TGCAGCGTAGCGGGACAGGGATTGGGTGGCTACGAGCAGTACTTC	CSVAGQGLGGYEQYF
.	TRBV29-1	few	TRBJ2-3	TGCAGCGTTGCGCCGGGTCAACGCACAGATACGCAGTATTTT	CSVAPGQRTDTQYF
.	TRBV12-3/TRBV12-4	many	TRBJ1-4	TGTGCCAGCAGTTTAGTCGGCAATAATGAAAAACTGTTTTTT	CASSLVGNNEKLFF
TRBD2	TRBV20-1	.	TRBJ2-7	TGCAGTGCTAGAGATAAGCCAAGCGGGAGCTCCTACGAGCAGTACTTC	CSARDKPSGSSYEQYF
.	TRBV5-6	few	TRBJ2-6	TGTGCCAGCAGCTTCGTCCCCTCTGGGGCCAACGTCCTGACTTTC	CASSFVPSGANVLTF
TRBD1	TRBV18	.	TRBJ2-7	TGTGCCAGCTCACCTGGGACAGACTACGAGCAGTACTTC	CASSPGTDYEQYF
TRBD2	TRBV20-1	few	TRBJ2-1	TGCAGTGCTTGGACTAGCGGGTTTCAGTTCTTC	CSAWTSGFQFF
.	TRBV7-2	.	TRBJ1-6	TGTGCCAGCAGGACGTCGTCAATTTCGGATTCACCCCTCCACTTT	CASRTSSISDSPLHF
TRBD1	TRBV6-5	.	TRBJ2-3	TGTGCCAGCAGTTACTCGGGACAGGGCAATTCAGATACGCAGTATTTT	CASSYSGQGNSDTQYF
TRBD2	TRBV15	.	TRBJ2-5	TGTGCCACCAGCGGACTAGACGACGGCCAAGAGACCCAGTACTTC	CATSGLDDGQETQYF
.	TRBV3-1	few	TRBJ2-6	TGTGCCAGCAGCCAAGTCCGAGAAGGGCGCTCTGGGGCCAACGTCCTGACTTTC	CASSQVREGRSGANVLTF
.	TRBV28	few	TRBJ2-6	TGTGCCAGCAGCCTGGGAGGCGCTGGGGCCAACGTCCTGACTTTC	CASSLGGAGANVLTF
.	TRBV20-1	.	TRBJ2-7	TGCAGTGCTAGAGATCCGAGGGTGCCCTACGAGCAGTACTTC	CSARDPRVPYEQYF
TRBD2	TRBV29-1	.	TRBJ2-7	TGCAGCGTTGGACCTACTAGCGGGAAAAGCTACGAGCAGTACTTC	CSVGPTSGKSYEQYF
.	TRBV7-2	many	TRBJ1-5	TGTGCCAGCAGCTCCCGCGAGTCTTTTCAGCCCCAGCATTTT	CASSSRESFQPQHF
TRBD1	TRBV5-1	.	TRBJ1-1	TGCGCCAGCAGCCCGGACAGGGTCTTGAACACTGAAGCTTTCTTT	CASSPDRVLNTEAFF
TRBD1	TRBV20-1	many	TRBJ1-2	TGCAGTGCCCCGGTTTGGACAGGGGATGGCTACACCTTC	CSAPVWTGDGYTF
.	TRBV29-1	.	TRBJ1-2	TGCAGCATCGGGGAAAACTATGGCTACACCTTC	CSIGENYGYTF
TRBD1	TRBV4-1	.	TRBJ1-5	TGCGCCAGCAGCCAAGGGACAGGGGGTGTCAATCAGCCCCAGCATTTT	CASSQGTGGVNQPQHF
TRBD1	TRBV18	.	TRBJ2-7	TGTGCCAGCTCTCAGGGGGACGAGCAGTACTTC	CASSQGDEQYF
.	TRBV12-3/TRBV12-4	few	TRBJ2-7	TGTGCCAGCAGCCCTGGGGCCTACGAGCAGTACTTC	CASSPGAYEQYF
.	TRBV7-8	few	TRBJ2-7	TGTGCCAGCAGCTCGTCGGTCGGGGGTAGTAGCCACGAGCAGTACTTC	CASSSSVGGSSHEQYF
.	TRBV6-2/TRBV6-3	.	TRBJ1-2	TGTGCCAGCAGATCGGACAGCCCTAGGGGCTACACCTTC	CASRSDSPRGYTF
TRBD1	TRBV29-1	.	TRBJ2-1	TGCAGCGTCGACAGGGCCTCTAGCTCCTACAATGAGCAGTTCTTC	CSVDRASSSYNEQFF
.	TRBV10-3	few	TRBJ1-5	TGTGCCATCAGTCCTGCGGGACAACCCCAGCATTTT	CAISPAGQPQHF
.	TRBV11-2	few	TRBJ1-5	TGTGCCAGCAGGCTAGCCCCGGATCAGCCCCAGCATTTT	CASRLAPDQPQHF
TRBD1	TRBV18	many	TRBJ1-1	TGTGCCAGCACGCCGGGACAGTTTGAAGCTTTCTTT	CASTPGQFEAFF